These 27 T cell receptor beta chains came from one sample sequenced in a study of shared clonotypes between healthy human individuals. Sequencing was performed with immunoSEQ multiplex PCR; in TCRdb, only in-frame clones are kept and a portion is missing. The sample shows more than 900,000 clones, 78% of them seen only once. Material: memory CD4+ T cells from PBMCs. As to subset: CD45RA-negative fraction. These receptors were taken from a man aged 18-30 years in good health. Some clones in this sample may be carry-over from other donors' samples.

In the case of this clone: A much more abundant neighbour one base away suggests this may be a read error. The V call is TRBV7-9, the J call TRBJ2-5, with a tentative D call TRBD1 (7 bases). Trimming removed 2 bases at V and 7 bases at J, with 8 bases between. Germline values: CDR1 SEHNR, CDR2 FQNEAQ (reference sequence). The length of the CDR3 is 12 residues. CDR3 in amino acids: CASSLQGGTQYF. In DNA form, the CDR3 reads TGTGCCAGCAGCTTACAGGGGGGGACCCAGTACTTC.

This clone turned up a few times. This chain uses TRBV7-2 with TRBJ1-4; D uncertain. The CDR3 runs to 15 residues. V lost 5 bases to trimming and J lost 9 bases, with 19 bases between them. Germline V gene lookup returns CDR1 SGHTA and CDR2 FQGNSA. The CDR3 DNA reads as TGTGCCAGCAGCCCCCAGACAAGCCCGAATCAAAAACTGTTTTTT. It is translated as CASSPQTSPNQKLFF.

V usage is TRBV5-1 and J usage is TRBJ2-3; D possibly uses TRBD1 or TRBD2 (5 bases each). Germline CDR1 is SGHRS and CDR2 is YFSETQ. The CDR3 contains 15 residues. The V gene lost 3 bases and the J gene lost 1 base, with 12 bases spanning the gap. The CDR3 reads CASSSRDGGTDTQYF. The DNA for the CDR3 is TGCGCCAGCAGCTCCCGGGACGGTGGCACAGATACGCAGTATTTT.

The CDR3 reads CASSLNYAVPYEQYF. The CDR3 DNA reads TGTGCCAGCAGCTTAAATTACGCGGTACCCTACGAGCAGTACTTC. The J gene is TRBJ2-7, the V gene TRBV7-3; D is undetermined. V was cut by 1 base and J by 2 bases, with 12 bases left in between. Per germline, CDR1 SGHTA and CDR2 FQGTGA. The CDR3 runs 15 residues.

The chain carries TRBV5-1 and TRBJ2-5, with D unresolved. The V gene lost 3 bases and the J gene lost 5 bases, with 8 bases spanning the gap. The CDR3 is 12 residues long. Germline V lookup: CDR1 SGHRS, CDR2 YFSETQ. Here the CDR3 DNA reads TGCGCCAGCAGCTACACCGGGGAGACCCAGTACTTC. Protein product: CASSYTGETQYF.

The genes are TRBV7-9 and TRBJ2-5, with D tentatively TRBD2 (7 bases). V lost 1 base and J lost 5, with 17 bases in between. CDR1 and CDR2 from the germline V gene are SEHNR and FQNEAQ (reference sequence). The CDR3 has 16 residues. The DNA of the CDR3 is TGTGCCAGCAGCTTAGGAGCAACAGGGCGGGAGGAGACCCAGTACTTC. It codes for CASSLGATGREETQYF.

The CDR3 spells CAAGGQAPYEQFF. In DNA, the CDR3 is TGTGCGGCGGGGGGACAGGCCCCCTATGAGCAGTTCTTC. The chain employs TRBV28 and TRBJ2-1; D is possibly TRBD1 or TRBD2 (8 bases each). CDR1 is MDHEN, CDR2 SYDVKM, per germline. This CDR3 spans 13 amino acids.

The J gene is TRBJ2-7, the V gene TRBV4-2, with 12 bases lining up with TRBD2. This CDR3 spans 17 amino acids. CDR1 is LGHNA and CDR2 is YNFKEQ in the germline V gene. V shed 2 bases, J shed 4 bases, and the junction held 9 bases outside the gene matches. DNA of the CDR3: TGTGCCAGCAGCCAAAGGGCACTAGCGGGGGGACAGTACGAGCAGTACTTC. Residues: CASSQRALAGGQYEQYF.

This chain joins TRBV18 and TRBJ2-7; D ambiguous. In germline, CDR1 is KGHSH, CDR2 LQKENI. This CDR3 spans 15 amino acids. Between the trimmed V and J ends, which lost 5 bases and 3 bases, there was a span of 17 bases. The CDR3 DNA reads TGTGCCAGCTCAGAGACGGGCACGTTGGTCTACGAGCAGTACTTC. Translating it yields CASSETGTLVYEQYF.

This chain uses TRBV6-6 with TRBJ2-7; 8 bases map to TRBD2. In germline, CDR1 is MNHNY, CDR2 SVGAGI (reference sequence). After removal of 2 bases from V and 2 bases from J, the junction contained 5 bases not matched to a gene. CDR3 length: 15 residues. The DNA for the CDR3 is TGTGCCAGCAGTTACGCGGGGGGCGCCCCCTACGAGCAGTACTTC. Translation gives CASSYAGGAPYEQYF.

This clone has a count of ten or more. This same CDR3 is encoded by further DNA sequences in the sample. This chain links TRBV5-4 with TRBJ2-7, with a possible D match to TRBD2 (7 bases). The germline V and J ends were trimmed by 2 bases and 6 bases, with 15 bases remaining between them. This CDR3 has 14 amino acids. Germline CDR1 SGHNT, CDR2 YYREEE (reference sequence). The CDR3 sequence is CASSLGGRVGEQYF. The CDR3 bases are TGTGCCAGCAGCTTAGGGGGGAGGGTAGGCGAGCAGTACTTC. Drawing the rest from reference TRBV5-4 and TRBJ2-7, the complete variable domain is ETGVTQSPTHLIKTRGQQVTLRCSSQSGHNTVSWYQQALGQGPQFIFQYYREEENGRGNFPPRFSGLQFPNYSSELNVNALELDDSALYLCASSLGGRVGEQYFGPGTRLTVT.

The gene calls are TRBV5-4 and TRBJ2-7; 8 nucleotides align to TRBD1. CDR3 length: 14 amino acids. Germline trimming cut 4 bases from V and 3 bases from J; bases unmatched to any gene: 6. Germline V gene data show CDR1 as SGHNT and CDR2 as YYREEE (reference sequence). CDR3 DNA: TGTGCCAGCAGCGCGACAGGGGCACACTACGAGCAGTACTTC. It yields the protein CASSATGAHYEQYF.

The chain carries TRBV15 and TRBJ2-7; maybe TRBD2 (6 bases). Trimming stripped 1 base from V and 6 bases from J, with 10 bases between. This CDR3 region has 13 residues. In germline, CDR1 is LNHNV, CDR2 YYDKDF (reference sequence). CDR3 sequence reads: CATSRGYGGEQYF. The CDR3 coding sequence is TGTGCCACCAGCAGAGGGTACGGGGGCGAGCAGTACTTC.

A word on this clone: It is likely a read error: a sequence one base away is far more abundant. This sample includes further DNA sequences coding for the same CDR3. The chain couples TRBV29-1 to TRBJ1-3, with D unclear. CDR1 is SQVTM and CDR2 is ANQGSEA in the germline V gene. This CDR3 comprises 15 residues. The CDR3 sequence is CSVVVGRSSGNTIYF. Written as DNA, the CDR3 is TGCAGCGTTGTAGTCGGCAGGAGCTCTGGAAATACCATATATTTT.

This chain connects TRBV5-6 to TRBJ1-1; the match to TRBD1 covers 9 bases. Germline V gives CDR1 SGHDT, CDR2 YYEEEE. CDR3 size: 15 residues. With V trimmed by 4 bases and J by 5 bases, 9 bases remained unmatched. CDR3 in amino acids: CASSTPRQGGTEAFF. In DNA form, the CDR3 reads TGTGCCAGCAGCACCCCTCGACAGGGGGGGACTGAAGCTTTCTTT.

The chain couples TRBV7-2 to TRBJ1-5; D is perhaps TRBD1 (5 bases). The germline V gene has CDR1 SGHTA and CDR2 FQGNSA. Deletions cut 3 bases from V and 2 bases from J, with 8 bases between. This CDR3 has 14 amino acids. The CDR3 reads CASSFRGGNQPQHF. In DNA form, the CDR3 reads TGTGCCAGCAGCTTTCGGGGGGGCAATCAGCCCCAGCATTTT.

This clone was seen only a few times. The chain uses TRBV19 and TRBJ2-3; 10 bases align to TRBD1. V was pared by 6 bases and J by 0 bases, with 3 bases of the junction left unmatched. Germline V CDR1 and CDR2: LNHDA, SQIVND (reference sequence). The CDR3 runs 15 residues. The CDR3 protein is CASRQGQGSTDTQYF. Written as DNA, the CDR3 is TGTGCCAGTAGACAGGGACAGGGGAGCACAGATACGCAGTATTTT.

On this clone: Other DNA sequences in this specimen translate into the identical CDR3. The rearrangement uses TRBV28 and TRBJ1-1; no clear D gene. The germline gives CDR1 MDHEN, CDR2 SYDVKM. The V and J ends lost 2 bases and 1 base respectively, with 8 bases between them. This CDR3 spans 14 amino acids. The CDR3 DNA follows: TGTGCCAGCAGTTTAGCAGACGGGAACACTGAAGCTTTCTTT. Protein sequence: CASSLADGNTEAFF.

The chain has TRBV7-9 and TRBJ1-3; D not certain. Trimming took 4 bases from V and 2 from J, leaving 0 bases between them. Per the germline V gene, CDR1 is SEHNR and CDR2 is FQNEAQ (reference sequence). The CDR3 is 11 amino acids. This CDR3 is CASSSGNTIYF. The CDR3 nucleotides are TGTGCCAGCAGCTCTGGAAACACCATATATTTT.

The chain links TRBV5-1 to TRBJ2-1; TRBD2 matches 10 bases. The length of the CDR3 is 15 residues. Germline-derived CDR1 and CDR2 are SGHRS and YFSETQ. The J segment lost 10 bases and the V segment lost 3 bases, leaving 10 bases of the junction unmatched. CDR3: CASSSDPGTSAEQFF. The CDR3, as DNA: TGCGCCAGCAGCTCAGACCCCGGGACTAGCGCCGAGCAGTTCTTC. The variable domain in full, with the rest retrieved from reference TRBV5-1 and TRBJ2-1, is KAGVTQTPRYLIKTRGQQVTLSCSPISGHRSVSWYQQTPGQGLQFLFEYFSETQRNKGNFPGRFSGRQFSNSRSEMNVSTLELGDSALYLCASSSDPGTSAEQFFGPGTRLTVL.

This clone was recorded only once. The CDR3 coding sequence is TGTGCCAGCAGCGGAGCTGGCACCTCCCCCTCCTACAATGAGCAGTTCTTC. This codes for CASSGAGTSPSYNEQFF. The chain has TRBV7-2 and TRBJ2-1; D remains ambiguous. The length of the CDR3 is 17 residues. The germline V gene encodes CDR1 SGHTA and CDR2 FQGNSA. V lost 5 bases and J lost 0, with 17 bases in between.

V is TRBV4-3 and J is TRBJ1-2; 9 bases map to TRBD1. Germline CDR1 and CDR2: LGHNA and YSLEER. The CDR3 consists of 16 residues. V trimming: 0 bases; J trimming: 6 bases; junction bases outside the gene matches: 8. CDR3 in DNA: TGCGCCAGCAGCCAAGATGGGGACAGGGAAGGGAATGGCTACACCTTC. Amino acids: CASSQDGDREGNGYTF.

This chain connects TRBV4-1 to TRBJ1-3; D perhaps matches TRBD1 (5 bases). The CDR3 runs to 16 residues. The germline V gene has CDR1 MGHRA and CDR2 YSYEKL. V shed 0 bases and J shed 5 bases, with 14 bases lying between them. The CDR3 here is CASSQDRRRGRNTIYF. The CDR3 DNA reads as TGCGCCAGCAGCCAAGATCGGCGGAGGGGAAGAAACACCATATATTTT.

This rearrangement joins TRBV28 to TRBJ2-1; 9 bases align to TRBD2. V lost 1 base, J lost 5 bases, and 12 bases stayed unmatched. Germline CDR1 reads MDHEN; CDR2 reads SYDVKM. The CDR3 loop spans 18 amino acids. In DNA form, the CDR3 reads TGTGCCAGCAGTTTATTGGGTAGAGGCGGGAGGGCCCACAATGAGCAGTTCTTC. As protein: CASSLLGRGGRAHNEQFF.

CDR3 in DNA: TGTGCCAGCAGTGATTCAGGTGTTTACTATGGCTACACCTTC. Translation gives CASSDSGVYYGYTF. V gene TRBV2 combines with J gene TRBJ1-2; D is uncertain. Germline V gives CDR1 SNHLY, CDR2 FYNNEI. This CDR3 has 14 amino acids. Trimming pared 3 bases from V and 3 bases from J, leaving 11 bases between.

The gene calls are TRBV5-8 and TRBJ1-3, with unresolved D. The CDR3 contains 15 residues. CDR1 and CDR2 (germline): SGHTS, YDEGEE. V lost 1 base and J lost 8, with 16 bases in between. As DNA, the CDR3 is TGTGCCAGCAGCTTGTTCCGCAGCCCCGGGCACACCATATATTTT. It codes for CASSLFRSPGHTIYF.

This chain connects TRBV18 to TRBJ2-2, with 7 nucleotides matching TRBD1. V was pared by 4 bases and J by 3 bases, with 5 bases of the junction left unmatched. The length of the CDR3 is 15 residues. In germline, CDR1 is KGHSH, CDR2 LQKENI. CDR3 DNA: TGTGCCAGCTCACACGGACAGGAGGACACCGGGGAGCTGTTTTTT. Translated: CASSHGQEDTGELFF.